The 8 T cell receptor beta chains reported below all come from one sample, sequenced in a study of T cell repertoires in cytomegalovirus infection. Their antigens remain unidentified. A single record per CDR3 protein comes from TCRdb applying MiXCR to the reads. The repertoire includes about 920,000 distinct CDR3 sequences, 30% to 40% of them detected once, and around an eighth sits in the top ten. This specimen consisted of cultured CD8+ T cells from PBMCs, obtained from culture after CMV antigen stimulation. The receptors shown here come from a human donor in good health (CMV status not recorded). Some clones in this sample may be carry-over from other donors' samples.

There are a few counts of this clonotype. V and J are TRBV7-9 and TRBJ1-2, with D unresolved. This CDR3 comprises 12 residues. Looked up from germline, CDR1 is SEHNR and CDR2 is FQNEAQ (reference sequence). V dropped 4 bases and J dropped 8 bases, with 11 bases sitting between them. CDR3 in DNA: TGTGCCAGCAGCTCCCCTCCCGCGGGCTACACCTTC. As protein: CASSSPPAGYTF.

The V gene is TRBV7-2, the J gene TRBJ2-6; TRBD1 matches 8 bases. Germline CDR1 is SGHTA and CDR2 is FQGNSA. V was clipped by 5 bases and J by 1 base; unmatched bases: 4. The CDR3 is 16 amino acids. The CDR3 protein is CASSAGQASGANVLTF. CDR3 nucleotide sequence: TGTGCCAGCAGCGCGGGACAGGCGTCTGGGGCCAACGTCCTGACTTTC.

This clonotype was seen many times. The chain joins TRBV7-8 to TRBJ1-5; maybe TRBD1 (5 bases). Germline-derived CDR1 and CDR2 are SGHVS and FQNEAQ. V lost 1 base, J lost 3 bases, and 7 bases lay in between. The CDR3 extends over 14 amino acids. The chain's CDR3 is CASSLVGVNQPQHF. The DNA for the CDR3 is TGTGCCAGCAGCTTAGTGGGGGTCAATCAGCCCCAGCATTTT. Full variable domain (remainder filled in from reference TRBV7-8 and TRBJ1-5): GAGVSQSPRYKVAKRGQDVALRCDPISGHVSLFWYQQALGQGPEFLTYFQNEAQLDKSGLPSDRFFAERPEGSVSTLKIQRTQQEDSAVYLCASSLVGVNQPQHFGDGTRLSIL.

This clonotype was counted a few times. At one end the junction does not follow the germline gene, possibly because of a read error. The gene calls are TRBV7-7 and TRBJ2-1; 12 bases are shared with TRBD2. Germline V gives CDR1 SSHAT, CDR2 FNYEAQ (reference sequence). The CDR3 runs to 16 residues. The CDR3 nucleotides read TGTGCTAGCAGCTTGAGACTAGCGGGGGACTACAATGAGCAGTTCTTC. Protein sequence: CASSLRLAGDYNEQFF.

This clonotype was seen more than once but under ten times. V gene TRBV4-3 combines with J gene TRBJ2-1; D is possibly TRBD2 (6 bases). This CDR3 spans 15 amino acids. V was cut by 1 base and J by 4 bases, with 11 bases left in between. Germline V CDR1 and CDR2: LGHNA, YSLEER. The CDR3 DNA reads TGCGCCAGCAGCCAAGGTAGACTAGGTTACAATGAGCAGTTCTTC. Translated: CASSQGRLGYNEQFF.

This sequence joins TRBV27 and TRBJ1-5, with 9 bases fitting TRBD1. Germline trimming cut 6 bases from V and 9 bases from J; bases unmatched to any gene: 6. Germline loops: CDR1 MNHEY, CDR2 SMNVEV (reference sequence). The CDR3 consists of 13 residues. The CDR3 loop reads CASSLTGGAPQHF. The DNA for the CDR3 is TGTGCCAGCAGCCTCACAGGGGGCGCGCCCCAGCATTTT.

This clonotype appeared many times. The V call is TRBV7-2, the J call TRBJ1-3, with a possible D match to TRBD1 (6 bases). Germline CDR1 reads SGHTA; CDR2 reads FQGNSA. The V gene lost 5 bases and the J gene lost 0 bases, with 20 bases spanning the gap. The CDR3 extends over 18 amino acids. Here the CDR3 DNA reads TGTGCCAGCAGCCAGTGGGCCGGACAGCTCGACTCTGGAAACACCATATATTTT. Translated: CASSQWAGQLDSGNTIYF.

This clonotype was seen many times. The V and J genes are TRBV7-2 and TRBJ1-5; D unclear. This CDR3 contains 15 residues. The V gene lost 4 bases and the J gene lost 0 bases, with 10 bases spanning the gap. Germline lookup yields CDR1 SGHTA and CDR2 FQGNSA. CDR3 bases: TGTGCCAGCAGCTCCGGACCTTATAGCAATCAGCCCCAGCATTTT. This encodes CASSSGPYSNQPQHF.